This T cell receptor beta chain was sequenced for a study of blood T cell repertoires in COVID-19. Turning to the study itself: The origin of the acute and convalescent COVID-19 samples was the United States, Italy and Spain. PBMCs, B-cell-depleted T cells, or T cells provided the cDNA or gDNA that made up the material.

In the authors' methods: Estimated nucleated cell counts came from reference gene primer amplification. Here immunoSEQ multiplex PCR was the method, and the copy in TCRdb shows in-frame clones only, minus some. The D gene and trimming were derived from the DNA, and the V and J assignments and clone size from that table. This table has approximately 49,000 clones, approximately 88% appearing once. The CDR3 has 16 residues. Per germline, CDR1 MDHEN and CDR2 SYDVKM. Losses at the gene ends were 5 bases for V and 4 bases for J; bases not matched to a gene: 12. This sequence originates from a man in his fifties or sixties with acute or convalescent COVID-19. V is TRBV28 and J is TRBJ1-2; 8 nucleotides line up with TRBD1. Sequenced sample: peripheral blood. The CDR3 loop reads CASSPRTGNSVYGYTF. In DNA form, the CDR3 reads TGTGCCAGCAGTCCGCGGACAGGGAACTCCGTCTATGGCTACACCTTC.